Listed below are T cell receptor beta chains from one sample, sequenced in a study of post-analysis software for immune sequencing data. TCRdb called the PCR reads again in MiXCR, with one record for every CDR3 protein. The table includes roughly 650,000 distinct CDR3 sequences, roughly three fifths detected once. The sequencing input was blood. The receptors shown here come from a girl aged 2 to 10 with multiple sclerosis. Both conserved end residues are part of each CDR3. D genes are given only for firm matches. Some rows have no size entry. The others give once, few or many, or a class for an expanded clone.

v_call	clone_size	d_call	j_call	cdr3_aa	cdr3_nt
TRBV2	few	TRBD2	TRBJ2-5	CASSEVAGPQETQYF	TGTGCCAGCAGTGAGGTAGCGGGACCCCAAGAGACCCAGTACTTC
TRBV7-2	-	-	TRBJ1-1	CASSLVDANTEAFF	TGTGCCAGCAGCTTAGTTGACGCGAACACTGAAGCTTTCTTT
TRBV21-1	-	-	TRBJ1-5	CAIMKQGGINQPQHF	TGTGCCATCATGAAGCAGGGTGGAATCAATCAGCCCCAGCATTTT
TRBV20-1	-	TRBD1	TRBJ2-1	CSARDDRGLDNEQFF	TGCAGTGCTAGAGATGACAGGGGGCTAGATAATGAGCAGTTCTTC
TRBV5-1	few	TRBD2	TRBJ2-7	CASSWGTSLNYEQYF	TGCGCCAGCAGCTGGGGGACTAGCCTCAACTACGAGCAGTACTTC
TRBV12-3/TRBV12-4	-	-	TRBJ1-1	CASSLPPTGNTEAFF	TGTGCCAGCAGTTTACCCCCAACAGGGAACACTGAAGCTTTCTTT
TRBV20-1	-	TRBD1	TRBJ2-7	CSARRGLPGQGSSLTYEQYF	TGCAGTGCTAGGCGGGGCCTCCCGGGACAGGGCAGTTCCCTGACCTACGAGCAGTACTTC
TRBV5-6	few	TRBD2	TRBJ2-1	CASSPGVGGRPLNEQFF	TGTGCCAGCAGCCCGGGGGTTGGCGGGAGACCTCTCAATGAGCAGTTCTTC
TRBV12-3/TRBV12-4	-	TRBD1	TRBJ2-1	CASVIRDRGRNEQFF	TGTGCCAGCGTGATCCGGGACAGGGGTAGGAATGAGCAGTTCTTC
TRBV7-9	-	-	TRBJ2-6	CASSFGKGMLSSGANVLTF	TGTGCCAGCAGCTTCGGGAAGGGGATGCTGAGCTCTGGGGCCAACGTCCTGACTTTC
TRBV5-5	-	-	TRBJ2-1	CASSGIPSAPEGQFF	TGTGCCAGCAGCGGGATCCCTAGCGCGCCTGAAGGGCAGTTCTTC
TRBV20-1	-	TRBD2	TRBJ2-3	CSASTSGGAVYADTQYF	TGCAGTGCCTCGACTAGCGGGGGGGCCGTTTACGCAGATACGCAGTATTTT
TRBV9	-	TRBD2	TRBJ2-1	CASSKEGLAGRYNEQFF	TGTGCCAGCAGCAAAGAAGGACTAGCGGGGAGATACAATGAGCAGTTCTTC
TRBV7-9	-	-	TRBJ1-4	CASSPSAAGSEKLFF	TGTGCCAGCAGCCCGTCAGCAGCGGGTAGTGAAAAACTGTTTTTT
TRBV20-1	-	TRBD2	TRBJ2-3	CSAHPGGNTDTQYF	TGCAGTGCCCACCCGGGGGGTAACACAGATACGCAGTATTTT
TRBV7-3	-	-	TRBJ2-7	CASSLRGGIPYYEQYF	TGTGCCAGCAGCTTAAGGGGCGGGATTCCCTACTACGAGCAGTACTTC
TRBV10-2	-	-	TRBJ1-2	CASTDPWGASTYTF	TGCGCCAGCACCGATCCGTGGGGGGCTTCGACCTACACCTTC
TRBV6-6	few	-	TRBJ1-4	CASSLQASWEKLFF	TGTGCCAGCAGCCTCCAGGCCTCTTGGGAAAAACTGTTTTTT
TRBV2	few	TRBD2	TRBJ2-1	CASRGTSGSSYNEQFF	TGTGCCAGCAGAGGGACTAGCGGGAGCTCCTACAATGAGCAGTTCTTC
TRBV29-1	-	-	TRBJ2-1	CSAGRGQGYNEQFF	TGCAGTGCCGGTCGTGGGCAGGGGTACAACGAGCAGTTCTTC
TRBV5-1	-	TRBD1	TRBJ2-5	CASSLTGQVEYF	TGCGCCAGCAGCTTGACGGGACAGGTGGAGTACTTC
TRBV29-1	-	TRBD2	TRBJ2-1	CSVVGRVLDEQFF	TGCAGCGTTGTCGGGAGGGTTTTAGATGAGCAGTTCTTC
TRBV20-1	-	-	TRBJ1-2	CSARAPNRAPNYGYTF	TGCAGTGCTAGAGCCCCCAACAGGGCACCTAACTATGGCTACACCTTC
TRBV20-1	few	TRBD2	TRBJ2-1	CSARSGTSGYNEQFF	TGCAGTGCTAGATCAGGGACTAGCGGCTACAATGAGCAGTTCTTC
TRBV5-1	-	-	TRBJ2-5	CASSYQPLGEQYF	TGCGCCAGCAGCTACCAGCCCCTGGGGGAGCAGTACTTC
TRBV29-1	few	TRBD1	TRBJ2-7	CSVADRGRSYEQYF	TGCAGCGTTGCGGACAGGGGTCGCTCCTACGAGCAGTACTTC
TRBV3-1	-	TRBD2	TRBJ2-2	CASSQELSGSPGELFF	TGTGCCAGCAGCCAAGAACTGAGCGGGAGTCCCGGGGAGCTGTTTTTT
TRBV25-1	few	-	TRBJ2-4	CASSEPPQYF	TGTGCCAGCAGTGAGCCCCCGCAGTACTTC
TRBV6-7	-	TRBD1	TRBJ1-2	CASSRPDRVYGYTF	TGTGCCAGCAGTCGACCTGACAGGGTCTATGGCTACACCTTC
TRBV12-3/TRBV12-4	-	-	TRBJ1-5	CASSLLQVNQPQHF	TGTGCCAGCAGTTTACTACAGGTCAATCAGCCCCAGCATTTT
TRBV11-2	-	-	TRBJ2-5	CASSLGTVPRETQYF	TGTGCCAGCAGCTTAGGGACAGTACCCCGAGAGACCCAGTACTTC
TRBV4-3	-	-	TRBJ1-1	CASSQDYGNTEAFF	TGCGCCAGCAGCCAAGATTACGGTAACACTGAAGCTTTCTTT
TRBV4-2	-	-	TRBJ1-5	CASSQETITGSNQPQHF	TGTGCCAGCAGCCAAGAGACGATTACAGGGAGCAATCAGCCCCAGCATTTT